This TCR beta chain was sequenced for a study of T cells after posttransplantation cyclophosphamide. This clone was seen at least ten times. Its antigen is currently unknown. Study-level findings and limits: Blood and skin or GI T cell repertoires showed limited TRB overlap.

A marrow graft followed busulfan-fludarabine conditioning, with cyclophosphamide on days +3 and +4. CDR3 size: 14 residues. Germline V gene data show CDR1 as MNHNS and CDR2 as SASEGT. V trimming: 6 bases; J trimming: 0 bases; junction bases outside the gene matches: 4. Sequencing used immunoSEQ multiplex PCR; TCRdb keeps in-frame clones, though not all of them. The specimen gives 9,500 to 12,000 clones without singletons; the ten biggest hold about 28%. The sample was PBMCs, taken after allogeneic stem cell transplant with posttransplant cyclophosphamide. This chain connects TRBV6-1 to TRBJ1-2, with TRBD1 matching 7 bases. The sequence was collected from a female patient aged 40-50 years who received an allogeneic stem cell transplant from a related donor, was CMV-positive, and had no GVHD. Certain T cells may be donor cells from the graft. CDR3 amino acids: CASRRGTANYGYTF. The CDR3 nucleotides are TGTGCCAGCAGGAGGGGGACAGCTAACTATGGCTACACCTTC.